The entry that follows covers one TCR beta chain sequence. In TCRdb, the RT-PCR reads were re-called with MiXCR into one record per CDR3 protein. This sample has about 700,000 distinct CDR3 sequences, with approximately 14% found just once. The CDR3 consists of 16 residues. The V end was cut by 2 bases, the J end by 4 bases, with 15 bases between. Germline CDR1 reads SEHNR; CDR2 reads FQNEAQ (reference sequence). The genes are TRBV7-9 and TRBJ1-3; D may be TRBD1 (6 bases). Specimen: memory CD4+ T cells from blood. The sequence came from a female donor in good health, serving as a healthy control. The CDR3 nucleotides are TGTGCCAGCAGCTTAAGGGGGGATAGAGTCGGAAACACCATATATTTT. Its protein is CASSLRGDRVGNTIYF.